Following are 9 T cell receptor beta chains from one sample sequenced in a study of T cell responses to AZD1222 COVID-19 vaccine. Repertoires were generated with immunoSEQ multiplex PCR, while TCRdb's copy carries only in-frame clones and drops some. The sample consists of 100,000 to 120,000 clones, about 88% of them appearing once. The sequencing used peripheral blood, collected on day 0 of AZD1222 vaccination. These receptors all stem from an adult in good health.

The rearrangement uses TRBV12-3 or TRBV12-4 and TRBJ2-5; D is perhaps TRBD2 (6 bases). Deletions cut 6 bases from V and 7 bases from J, with 12 bases between. This CDR3 contains 12 residues. In nucleotides, the CDR3 is TGTGCCAGCAGCCCCCTGCGGGGGACCCAGTACTTC. Translated, it gives CASSPLRGTQYF.

The chain recombines TRBV5-4 with TRBJ2-2; possibly TRBD1 or TRBD2 for D (5 bases each). The V end lost 2 bases, the J end lost 2 bases, and 7 bases lay between the germline ends. The germline V gene encodes CDR1 SGHNT and CDR2 YYREEE (reference sequence). The CDR3 consists of 14 residues. CDR3 protein: CASSFGGNTGELFF. In DNA, the CDR3 is TGTGCCAGCAGCTTTGGGGGAAACACCGGGGAGCTGTTTTTT.

In its sample, this clone was seen a few times. The V call is TRBV30, the J call TRBJ2-7, with D perhaps matching TRBD2 (7 bases). This CDR3 is 14 amino acids long. Germline CDR1 reads GTSNPN; CDR2 reads SVGIG (reference sequence). Deletions cut 4 bases from V and 7 bases from J, with 20 bases between. CDR3 sequence: CAWIGGSGPGEQYF. CDR3 in DNA: TGTGCCTGGATAGGGGGTAGCGGGCCGGGTGAGCAGTACTTC.

J is TRBJ1-2 and V is TRBV19; no clear D gene. Germline loops: CDR1 LNHDA, CDR2 SQIVND (reference sequence). The length of the CDR3 is 14 residues. V dropped 1 base and J dropped 6 bases, with 12 bases sitting between them. In DNA, the CDR3 is TGTGCCAGTAGTATAGGGAATGATCGGGATGGCTACACCTTC. This gives the protein CASSIGNDRDGYTF.

The rearrangement joins TRBV29-1 to TRBJ1-3; 8 bases line up with TRBD1. Germline CDR1 is SQVTM and CDR2 is ANQGSEA. The length of the CDR3 is 13 residues. Unmatched junction bases numbered 4, after V lost 7 bases and J lost 2 bases. The CDR3 coding sequence is TGCAGCGCCTTGACAGGGGCTGGAAACACCATATATTTT. As protein: CSALTGAGNTIYF. The full variable domain, with the rest looked up from reference TRBV29-1 and TRBJ1-3, is SAVISQKPSRDICQRGTSLTIQCQVDSQVTMMFWYRQQPGQSLTLIATANQGSEATYESGFVIDKFPISRPNLTFSTLTVSNMSPEDSSIYLCSALTGAGNTIYFGEGSWLTVV.

The chain recombines TRBV7-6 with TRBJ1-5; perhaps TRBD1 as D (6 bases). CDR1 is SGHVS and CDR2 is FNYEAQ in the germline V gene. Trimming left V 5 bases short and J 0 bases short, with 17 bases between. The CDR3 runs to 17 residues. CDR3 nucleotides: TGTGCCAGCAGCCCCCAGACAGGCCTTCATAGCAATCAGCCCCAGCATTTT. Residues: CASSPQTGLHSNQPQHF.

This clone has just one count. The chain employs TRBV6-5 and TRBJ1-4; perhaps TRBD1 as D (5 bases). The CDR3 loop spans 16 amino acids. Per the germline V gene, CDR1 is MNHEY and CDR2 is SVGAGI. V dropped 4 bases and J dropped 5 bases, with 17 bases sitting between them. DNA of the CDR3: TGTGCCAGCAGTTCGACAGATAAGGGGAAAAATGAAAAACTGTTTTTT. Its translation is CASSSTDKGKNEKLFF.

The chain couples TRBV25-1 to TRBJ2-2; D is undetermined. The CDR3 sequence is 15 residues long. Germline V gene sequence: CDR1 MGHDK, CDR2 SYGVNS. Trimming removed 7 bases at V and 0 bases at J, with 12 bases between. The CDR3 region is CASTVGGTNTGELFF. The CDR3 DNA is TGTGCCAGCACAGTTGGCGGAACGAACACCGGGGAGCTGTTTTTT.

The chain carries TRBV10-3 and TRBJ1-6; no firm D call. The germline gives CDR1 ENHRY, CDR2 SYGVKD. With 8 bases removed from V and 11 bases from J, the gap between germline ends came to 16 bases. The length of the CDR3 is 13 residues. The CDR3 DNA sequence: TGTGCCATCGGTAGCCCGGAACTCACACCCCTCCACTTT. It codes for CAIGSPELTPLHF.